What follows are 29 T cell receptor beta chains derived from one specimen sequenced in a study of T cell responses to AZD1222 COVID-19 vaccine. Here immunoSEQ multiplex PCR was the method, and the copy in TCRdb shows in-frame clones only, minus some. The data hold 160,000 or so clones, with roughly 92% observed a single time. The starting material was peripheral blood, obtained 28 days after the second AZD1222 dose. Receptors originate from an adult who received the AZD1222 COVID-19 vaccine.

This clone was detected once. The chain couples TRBV9 to TRBJ1-1; D unresolved. Germline V lookup: CDR1 SGDLS, CDR2 YYNGEE. V was trimmed by 7 bases and J by 1 base, leaving 5 bases between them. The CDR3 spans 11 residues. CDR3 bases: TGTGCCAGCGGGCGGAACACTGAAGCTTTCTTT. Encoded protein: CASGRNTEAFF.

This chain joins TRBV4-3 and TRBJ2-7; D is possibly TRBD1 or TRBD2 (6 bases each). The CDR3 is 19 residues long. Germline lookup yields CDR1 LGHNA and CDR2 YSLEER. V lost 0 bases and J lost 2, with 23 bases in between. The CDR3 reads CASSQDYSEGGGMTYEQYF. The CDR3 coding sequence is TGCGCCAGCAGCCAAGATTATTCAGAGGGGGGAGGTATGACCTACGAGCAGTACTTC.

This chain links TRBV24-1 with TRBJ1-1; 12 nucleotides match TRBD1. Germline V CDR1 and CDR2: KGHDR, SFDVKD. This CDR3 is 20 amino acids long. Unmatched junction bases numbered 18, after V lost 1 base and J lost 7 bases. The CDR3 spells CATSDLPPPALGQGAVEAFF. CDR3 sequence (DNA): TGTGCCACCAGTGATTTACCCCCCCCAGCGCTGGGACAGGGGGCTGTTGAAGCTTTCTTT.

J is TRBJ2-7 and V is TRBV15; D remains unclear. This CDR3 has 14 amino acids. Trimming cost V 3 bases and J 4 bases, with 13 bases left between them. The V gene's germline CDR1 is LNHNV and CDR2 YYDKDF (reference sequence). DNA of the CDR3: TGTGCCACCAGCAGTTTAGGTGCGCGGTACGAGCAGTACTTC. The encoded protein is CATSSLGARYEQYF.

The rearrangement links TRBV12-3 or TRBV12-4 to TRBJ1-1; the D is unclear. Trimming removed 1 base at V and 6 bases at J, with 6 bases between. The CDR3 length is 12 residues. CDR3 sequence: CASSLGLAEAFF. CDR3 sequence (DNA): TGTGCCAGCAGTTTAGGGCTGGCTGAAGCTTTCTTT.

CDR3 sequence (DNA): TGTGCCTGGCGTTTACAGACTAATGCCGAAAAACTGTTTTTT. It codes for CAWRLQTNAEKLFF. J is TRBJ1-4 and V is TRBV30; D remains unclear. V was clipped by 5 bases and J by 8 bases, with 18 bases between them. The CDR3 has 14 residues. From germline, CDR1 is GTSNPN and CDR2 SVGIG (reference sequence).

V gene TRBV10-2 combines with J gene TRBJ2-7, with a tentative D call TRBD2 (6 bases). The V end was cut by 7 bases, the J end by 5 bases, with 18 bases between. This CDR3 region has 14 residues. Per the germline V gene, CDR1 is WSHSY and CDR2 is SAAADI. The CDR3 bases are TGCGCCAGCAATGAACGGGAGAGGCTCGACGAGCAGTACTTC. Its translation: CASNERERLDEQYF.

The chain joins TRBV15 to TRBJ2-4; 8 bases agree with TRBD1. This CDR3 spans 18 amino acids. With 1 base clipped from V and 0 bases from J, the junction kept 8 bases outside the gene matches. CDR1 is LNHNV, CDR2 YYDKDF, per germline (reference sequence). CDR3 in amino acids: CATSRVRDRLIAKNIQYF. The CDR3 region has the DNA TGTGCCACCAGCAGAGTCAGGGACAGGTTGATAGCCAAAAACATTCAGTACTTC.

CDR3 sequence (DNA): TGTGCCAGCAGTGAACACAGGACTCAGGGCCATGGCTACACCTTC. It yields the protein CASSEHRTQGHGYTF. The chain employs TRBV28 and TRBJ1-2; D may be TRBD1 (5 bases). Germline CDR1 reads MDHEN; CDR2 reads SYDVKM. The ends were cut back, 5 bases at V and 6 bases at J, with 19 bases in the middle. This CDR3 has 15 amino acids.

The rearrangement uses TRBV7-8 and TRBJ1-5; D is undetermined. The CDR3 extends over 15 amino acids. The V end was cut by 2 bases, the J end by 4 bases, with 12 bases between. Germline V lookup: CDR1 SGHVS, CDR2 FQNEAQ. The CDR3 reads CASSLNGVANQPQHF. The CDR3 nucleotides are TGTGCCAGCAGCTTAAATGGGGTAGCGAATCAGCCCCAGCATTTT.

The V gene is TRBV7-2, the J gene TRBJ1-6; TRBD1 aligns across 7 bases. Germline loops: CDR1 SGHTA, CDR2 FQGNSA. This CDR3 is 15 amino acids long. The ends lost 5 bases at V and 13 bases at J; junction bases unmatched: 14. In DNA form, the CDR3 reads TGTGCCAGCAGCCCCCGTACCGGACAGGAAGACCCCCTCCACTTT. It encodes CASSPRTGQEDPLHF.

The chain links TRBV6-2 or TRBV6-3 to TRBJ1-5, with 9 bases matching TRBD1. Looked up from germline, CDR1 is MNHEY and CDR2 is SVGEGT. V trimming: 3 bases; J trimming: 3 bases; junction bases outside the gene matches: 3. The CDR3 is made up of 15 amino acids. The CDR3 loop reads CASSYGDRANQPQHF. CDR3 DNA sequence: TGTGCCAGCAGTTATGGGGACAGGGCCAATCAGCCCCAGCATTTT.

V and J are TRBV21-1 and TRBJ1-2. TRBV21-1 is reported as a pseudogene. CDR3 size: 15 residues. Written as DNA, the CDR3 is TGTGCCAGCAGCAAAGGGGAGGGGGACCTCTTTGGCTACACCTTC. Translated: CASSKGEGDLFGYTF.

The chain links TRBV14 to TRBJ1-2, with D unclear. The CDR3 spans 13 residues. V dropped 2 bases and J dropped 3 bases, with 7 bases sitting between them. The germline gives CDR1 SGHDN, CDR2 FVKESK. The CDR3 bases are TGTGCCAGCAGCCAACGGGGAGACTATGGCTACACCTTC. Amino acid sequence: CASSQRGDYGYTF.

V and J are TRBV5-8 and TRBJ2-6, with D possibly being TRBD2 (6 bases). The CDR3 is 15 amino acids. Trimming stripped 4 bases from V and 1 base from J, with 9 bases between. Germline CDR1 SGHTS, CDR2 YDEGEE. CDR3 protein: CASSGGTSGANVLTF. In nucleotides, the CDR3 is TGTGCCAGCAGCGGCGGGACTTCTGGGGCCAACGTCCTGACTTTC.

The V call is TRBV7-2, the J call TRBJ1-2; 7 bases are a match to TRBD1. In germline, CDR1 is SGHTA, CDR2 FQGNSA. The CDR3 length is 14 residues. V was clipped by 4 bases and J by 2 bases; unmatched bases: 4. In nucleotides, the CDR3 is TGTGCCAGCAGCTCGCGACAGGGAAACTATGGCTACACCTTC. This translates into CASSSRQGNYGYTF.

The genes are TRBV30 and TRBJ2-6; the match to TRBD1 covers 9 bases. Germline assignment: CDR1 GTSNPN and CDR2 SVGIG (reference sequence). This CDR3 comprises 17 residues. V trimming: 4 bases; J trimming: 4 bases; junction bases outside the gene matches: 11. Here the CDR3 DNA reads TGTGCCTGGACTCTCCTGGACAGGGGAAGAGGGGCCAACGTCCTGACTTTC. This sequence encodes CAWTLLDRGRGANVLTF.

The genes are TRBV6-5 and TRBJ1-2; 8 positions match TRBD1. The CDR3 totals 13 residues. The germline CDR1 and CDR2 sequences are MNHEY and SVGAGI. V shed 6 bases and J 8 bases; nucleotides not matched to a gene: 8. CDR3 sequence reads: CASSLTGERGYTF. The CDR3 bases are TGTGCCAGCAGCTTGACAGGGGAAAGAGGCTACACCTTC.

The rearrangement uses TRBV5-4 and TRBJ1-1; D call uncertain. CDR3 length equals 12 residues. Per the germline V gene, CDR1 is SGHNT and CDR2 is YYREEE (reference sequence). The V end was cut by 2 bases, the J end by 1 base, with 3 bases between. In DNA, the CDR3 is TGTGCCAGCAGCTTCTGGAACACTGAAGCTTTCTTT. It codes for CASSFWNTEAFF.

The rearrangement links TRBV2 to TRBJ2-5; TRBD2 agrees at 12 bases. Germline loops: CDR1 SNHLY, CDR2 FYNNEI. The CDR3 has 14 amino acids. The ends lost 5 bases at V and 4 bases at J; junction bases unmatched: 2. The CDR3 spells CASSPGLAGETQYF. DNA for the CDR3: TGTGCCAGCAGTCCGGGACTAGCGGGAGAGACCCAGTACTTC.

CDR3 region: CASSVTPATAVLGEQYF. CDR3 bases: TGTGCCAGCAGCGTAACCCCTGCAACCGCCGTTTTGGGCGAGCAGTACTTC. The rearrangement uses TRBV9 and TRBJ2-7; D gene unclear. Trimming cost V 1 base and J 6 bases, with 23 bases left between them. The CDR3 is 17 residues long. Germline V gene lookup returns CDR1 SGDLS and CDR2 YYNGEE.

V is TRBV14 and J is TRBJ1-2; TRBD1 aligns across 9 bases. V was pared by 2 bases and J by 4 bases, with 5 bases of the junction left unmatched. Germline CDR1 is SGHDN and CDR2 is FVKESK. The CDR3 sequence is 15 residues long. In nucleotides, the CDR3 is TGTGCCAGCAGCCAAAGGGACAGGGAATTCTATGGCTACACCTTC. Encoded protein: CASSQRDREFYGYTF.

The J gene is TRBJ1-2, the V gene TRBV5-6, with D unresolved. Germline V gene lookup returns CDR1 SGHDT and CDR2 YYEEEE. The V end was cut by 2 bases, the J end by 7 bases, with 15 bases between. This CDR3 spans 14 amino acids. CDR3 sequence (DNA): TGTGCCAGCAGCTTCCTCTCCTGGGCAGCTGGCTACACCTTC. Translation gives CASSFLSWAAGYTF.

This sequence joins TRBV6-1 and TRBJ2-7; D gene unclear. In germline, CDR1 is MNHNS, CDR2 SASEGT. Deletions cut 2 bases from V and 2 bases from J, with 10 bases between. The CDR3 runs to 14 residues. The CDR3, as DNA: TGTGCCAGCAGTGAATACACAGCACCCTACGAGCAGTACTTC. Residues: CASSEYTAPYEQYF.

The V gene is TRBV6-4, the J gene TRBJ2-2, with D unresolved. This CDR3 has 13 residues. V gave up 2 bases and J gave up 3 bases, with 4 bases separating them. Looked up from germline, CDR1 is MRHNA and CDR2 is SNTAGT. CDR3 region: CASSDRDTGELFF. In DNA, the CDR3 is TGTGCCAGCAGTGACAGGGACACCGGGGAGCTGTTTTTT.

J is TRBJ2-1 and V is TRBV11-3, with a tentative D call TRBD2 (6 bases). Trimming removed 0 bases from V and 5 bases from J, with 14 bases in between. The CDR3 is 16 residues long. Germline V CDR1 and CDR2: SGHNT, YENEEA. The CDR3 spells CASSLDRRDGDNEQFF. CDR3 sequence (DNA): TGTGCCAGCAGCTTAGATCGGAGGGATGGGGACAATGAGCAGTTCTTC.

The chain recombines TRBV15 with TRBJ2-5, with no clear D. V lost 0 bases to trimming and J lost 2 bases, with 10 bases between them. The germline V gene has CDR1 LNHNV and CDR2 YYDKDF (reference sequence). CDR3 length: 15 residues. CDR3 DNA: TGTGCCACCAGCAGAGATAATACACCTCAAGAGACCCAGTACTTC. Its translation is CATSRDNTPQETQYF. Variable domain in full (rest from reference TRBV15 and TRBJ2-5): DAMVIQNPRYQVTQFGKPVTLSCSQTLNHNVMYWYQQKSSQAPKLLFHYYDKDFNNEADTPDNFQSRRPNTSFCFLDIRSPGLGDTAMYLCATSRDNTPQETQYFGPGTRLLVL.

The CDR3 is CASSQGGTWRVDTIYF. CDR3 DNA sequence: TGTGCCAGCAGCCAAGGGGGGACATGGAGAGTGGACACCATATATTTT. The chain employs TRBV3-1 (or the pseudogene TRBV3-2) and TRBJ1-3; D perhaps matches TRBD1 (6 bases). Germline CDR1 is LGHDT and CDR2 is YNNKEL (reference sequence). Trimming pared 1 base from V and 8 bases from J, leaving 18 bases between. The CDR3 runs to 16 residues.

In nucleotides, the CDR3 is TGCGCCAGCAGCCAAGATACGGGCACTGAAGCTTTCTTT. This sequence encodes CASSQDTGTEAFF. V is TRBV4-3 and J is TRBJ1-1, with D hard to call. CDR1 and CDR2 from the germline V gene are LGHNA and YSLEER. The germline V and J ends were trimmed by 0 bases and 4 bases, with 6 bases remaining between them. The CDR3 length is 13 residues.